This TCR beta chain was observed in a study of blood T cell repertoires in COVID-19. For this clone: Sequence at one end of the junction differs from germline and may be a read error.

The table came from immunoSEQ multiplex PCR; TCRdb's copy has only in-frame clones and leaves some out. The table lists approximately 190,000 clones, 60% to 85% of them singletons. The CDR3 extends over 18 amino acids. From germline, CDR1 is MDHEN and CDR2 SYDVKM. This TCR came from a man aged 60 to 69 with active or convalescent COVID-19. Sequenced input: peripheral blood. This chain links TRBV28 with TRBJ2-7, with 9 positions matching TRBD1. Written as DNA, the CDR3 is TGTGCAAGCACCCCACCGGGACAGGGACTATTGAGCTCCTACGAGCAGTACTTC. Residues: CASTPPGQGLLSSYEQYF.